This T cell receptor (beta chain) comes out of a study of blood T cell repertoires in COVID-19. Study-level background: The United States, Italy and Spain supplied acute and convalescent COVID-19 samples. PBMCs, B-cell-depleted T cells, or T cells were the source of the cDNA or gDNA that made up the material.

The CDR3 has 14 amino acids. V shed 6 bases, J shed 7 bases, and the junction held 9 bases outside the gene matches. Germline V gene lookup returns CDR1 SQVTM and CDR2 ANQGSEA. In the authors' methods: Nucleated cell counts were estimated from reference gene primer amplification. The method was immunoSEQ multiplex PCR; TCRdb's version includes in-frame clones alone and lacks a portion of them. V, J and clone size are taken as reported in that table, and D and trimming were inferred from the DNA itself. The sample includes about 100,000 clones, 80% to 95% seen only once; the top ten take around 6%. The source of this sequence is a man aged 70-80 years with acute or convalescent COVID-19. The gene calls are TRBV29-1 and TRBJ2-2; TRBD2 matches 9 bases. The sequenced sample consisted of peripheral blood. CDR3 sequence (DNA): TGCAGCGTCGCCCCTAGCGGGGCAAACGGGGAGCTGTTTTTT. Protein: CSVAPSGANGELFF.